These 8 T cell receptor beta chains came from one sample sequenced in a study of blood T cell repertoires in COVID-19 (dated by TCRdb to about 2020). Library preparation was by the immunoSEQ multiplex PCR assay. This is the immuneACCESS table as TCRdb keeps it, with only in-frame sequences that have V and J called. A part of the clones is gone; compared with another copy, unresolved V genes explain less than half, and the rest is unexplained. Across this sample there are about 380,000 clones, with about 90% seen only once. The ten largest clones take up 6.5% of the sample. What was sequenced was peripheral blood. The receptor set was obtained from a man aged 18 to 29 with active or convalescent COVID-19.

The chain carries TRBV7-9 and TRBJ1-4, with 8 bases lining up with TRBD1. Trimming removed 5 bases from V and 3 bases from J; junction bases left unmatched: 8. The CDR3 covers 16 residues. Germline CDR1 is SEHNR and CDR2 is FQNEAQ (reference sequence). CDR3 coding DNA: TGTGCCAGCAGCCCTAGACAGGGGCTGGCTAATGAAAAACTGTTTTTT. Translation gives CASSPRQGLANEKLFF.

This clone was counted once. The gene calls are TRBV7-3 and TRBJ1-2; 7 nucleotides match TRBD1. The germline V gene encodes CDR1 SGHTA and CDR2 FQGTGA. V lost 5 bases to trimming and J lost 4 bases; unmatched junction nucleotides: 10. The CDR3 extends over 15 amino acids. CDR3 nucleotides: TGTGCCAGCAGCGTTACAGGGGACCACCCCTATGGCTACACCTTC. Its protein product is CASSVTGDHPYGYTF.

The chain links TRBV6-1 to TRBJ1-2; 9 bases map to TRBD1. The CDR3 is 16 amino acids. The ends lost 0 bases at V and 3 bases at J; junction bases unmatched: 5. Germline V gives CDR1 MNHNS, CDR2 SASEGT. Written as DNA, the CDR3 is TGTGCCAGCAGTGAAGCGGGGGACAGGGTCGACTATGGCTACACCTTC. This encodes CASSEAGDRVDYGYTF.

The chain links TRBV5-6 to TRBJ1-1; 7 nucleotides align to TRBD1. With V trimmed by 5 bases and J by 6 bases, 4 bases remained unmatched. The CDR3 is 12 residues long. CDR1 and CDR2 from the germline V gene are SGHDT and YYEEEE. CDR3 coding DNA: TGTGCCAGCAGTTGGGACAGCGCTGAAGCTTTCTTT. This sequence encodes CASSWDSAEAFF.

CDR3 region: CASRSGQFYEQYF. The CDR3 DNA reads TGTGCCAGTAGAAGTGGCCAATTCTACGAGCAGTACTTC. The chain uses TRBV19 and TRBJ2-7; D uncertain. Trimming took off 6 bases at V and 3 bases at J, with 12 bases between the two ends. The CDR3 is 13 amino acids. Germline V gene sequence: CDR1 LNHDA, CDR2 SQIVND (reference sequence).

This chain links TRBV7-3 with TRBJ2-5; 7 bases match TRBD2. This CDR3 is 15 amino acids long. Trimming took 2 bases from V and 4 from J; bases not matched to a gene: 7. The germline gives CDR1 SGHTA, CDR2 FQGTGA. The DNA of the CDR3 is TGTGCCAGCAGCTTAGGAGGACTAGTGTCAGAGACCCAGTACTTC. This codes for CASSLGGLVSETQYF.

V and J are TRBV28 and TRBJ1-1, with D unresolved. The length of the CDR3 is 15 residues. The germline gives CDR1 MDHEN, CDR2 SYDVKM. The V end lost 6 bases, the J end lost 0 bases, and 14 bases lay between the germline ends. The CDR3 region has the DNA TGTGCCAGCAGAACCCCTGGCCGCATGAACACTGAAGCTTTCTTT. It codes for CASRTPGRMNTEAFF.

J is TRBJ2-7 and V is TRBV10-3; D not resolved. From germline, CDR1 is ENHRY and CDR2 SYGVKD. CDR3 length: 13 amino acids. V gave up 10 bases and J gave up 0 bases, with 13 bases separating them. The CDR3: CATAPGDSYEQYF. DNA for the CDR3: TGTGCCACCGCTCCAGGCGACTCCTACGAGCAGTACTTC.